This TCR beta chain stems from a study of T cell responses to AZD1222 COVID-19 vaccine. Only in-frame clones appear in the TCRdb table, and some are missing; sequencing was by immunoSEQ multiplex PCR. The repertoire holds about 160,000 clones, with approximately 90% as singletons. Trimming took off 4 bases at V and 0 bases at J, with 13 bases between the two ends. Germline values: CDR1 MNHEY, CDR2 SVGAGI. CDR3 size: 15 residues. The material was peripheral blood, obtained on day 0 of MenACWY control vaccination. The rearrangement uses TRBV6-5 and TRBJ2-7, with D perhaps assigned TRBD1 or TRBD2 (5 bases each). The sequence was collected from an adult in good health. In DNA, the CDR3 is TGTGCCAGCAGTTGGGGGAGACGGACCTCCTACGAGCAGTACTTC. Residues: CASSWGRRTSYEQYF.